This TCR beta chain was captured in a study of monozygotic twins with inflammatory bowel disease. Overall study results and limits: Varying immunosuppressive regimens may have increased patient repertoire variability. Against healthy co-twins, IBD patients had lower TCRbeta diversity (measured by inverse Simpson). Lower sharing of clonotypes with other individuals was seen in IBD patients than in healthy twins. This was most marked in patients showing signs of disease activity.

Germline loops: CDR1 MDHEN, CDR2 SYDVKM. The CDR3 loop spans 15 amino acids. Comments on this clonotype: Its antigen is unidentified.

For each CDR3 protein, TCRdb gives one entry from its re-call of the 5' RACE reads, without DNA. The table lists about 300,000 distinct CDR3 sequences. RNA in its total form was extracted from whole blood, and T cells were not sorted. This chain uses TRBV28 with TRBJ2-7; checking the TCRdb D call of TRBD2 is not possible without DNA. Sequences were obtained from blood. The source of this sequence is a human donor with ulcerative colitis or Crohn's disease, or a healthy co-twin of an affected twin (not recorded which). The CDR3 reads CASNIAGGPLNEQYF.